The 29 T cell receptor beta chains below all came from one sample that was sequenced in a study of yellow fever vaccine responses in identical twins. MiXCR was run by TCRdb on the RT-PCR reads, yielding one entry per CDR3 protein. The profile covers 13,000 to 15,000 distinct CDR3 sequences, with about four fifths appearing a single time and roughly 0.68% taken by the ten largest. The material sequenced was T cells from blood (PBMCs), unsorted or a sorted subset (not recorded which), taken before or after yellow fever vaccination (not recorded which). The receptors shown here come from a young woman who received the yellow fever vaccine.

The rearrangement uses TRBV11-2 and TRBJ2-1; D is uncertain. The CDR3 length is 13 residues. Germline-derived CDR1 and CDR2 are SGHAT and FQNNGV. V was clipped by 1 base and J by 5 bases, with 6 bases between them. CDR3: CASSLVLNNEQFF. CDR3 nucleotides: TGTGCCAGCAGCTTAGTTCTCAACAATGAGCAGTTCTTC. Combining the CDR3 with reference TRBV11-2 and TRBJ2-1 gives the whole variable domain EAGVAQSPRYKIIEKRQSVAFWCNPISGHATLYWYQQILGQGPKLLIQFQNNGVVDDSQLPKDRFSAERLKGVDSTLKIQPAKLEDSAVYLCASSLVLNNEQFFGPGTRLTVL.

This sequence joins TRBV3-1 and TRBJ2-5; D call uncertain. Trimming left V 5 bases short and J 3 bases short, with 4 bases between. The CDR3 runs 11 residues. From germline, CDR1 is LGHDT and CDR2 YNNKEL (reference sequence). The CDR3 loop is CASSAKETQYF. CDR3 nucleotides: TGTGCCAGCAGCGCAAAAGAGACCCAGTACTTC.

A single count supports this clonotype. The chain is built from TRBV15 and TRBJ2-2; tentative D call: TRBD2 (6 bases). This CDR3 has 20 residues. Trimming left V 0 bases short and J 6 bases short, with 26 bases between. Germline V gene data show CDR1 as LNHNV and CDR2 as YYDKDF (reference sequence). CDR3 in DNA: TGTGCCACCAGCAGAGATAGTTCATTTGGGTCGGGGGACCGGGCCGGGGAGCTGTTTTTT. Translating it yields CATSRDSSFGSGDRAGELFF.

This clonotype has more than one count but fewer than ten. The rearrangement joins TRBV12-3 or TRBV12-4 to TRBJ2-7; D possibly uses TRBD1 or TRBD2 (6 bases each). The CDR3 contains 12 residues. V lost 4 bases and J lost 10, with 14 bases in between. The CDR3 nucleotides are TGTGCCAGCAGTTCTTCCGGGGGCCCTCAGTACTTC. Its translation: CASSSSGGPQYF.

The V call is TRBV24-1, the J call TRBJ2-3; TRBD2 is a possible D gene (7 bases). There are 15 residues in the CDR3. Germline V CDR1 and CDR2: KGHDR, SFDVKD. V was clipped by 7 bases and J by 1 base, with 14 bases between them. CDR3 sequence reads: CATSGGGAGTDTQYF. The DNA of the CDR3 is TGTGCCACCAGCGGAGGGGGGGCAGGCACAGATACGCAGTATTTT.

This chain links TRBV13 with TRBJ1-3; possible D gene TRBD1, 6 bases. This CDR3 comprises 13 residues. V dropped 7 bases and J dropped 4 bases, with 11 bases sitting between them. CDR1 is PRHDT and CDR2 is FYEKMQ in the germline V gene (reference sequence). CDR3 sequence: CASTSGQGNTIYF. CDR3 coding DNA: TGTGCCAGCACTTCAGGACAGGGAAACACCATATATTTT.

CDR3 coding DNA: TGTGCCAGCAGTTTACCCCGGGGGCGGAATGAGCAGTTCTTC. It codes for CASSLPRGRNEQFF. The rearrangement joins TRBV28 to TRBJ2-1; D possibly matches TRBD1 or TRBD2 (6 bases each). Germline V gene lookup returns CDR1 MDHEN and CDR2 SYDVKM. This CDR3 is built from 14 residues. Trimming shortened V by 2 bases and J by 7 bases, and 12 bases separated the two germline ends. The variable domain in full, with the rest retrieved from reference TRBV28 and TRBJ2-1, is DVKVTQSSRYLVKRTGEKVFLECVQDMDHENMFWYRQDPGLGLRLIYFSYDVKMKEKGDIPEGYSVSREKKERFSLILESASTNQTSMYLCASSLPRGRNEQFFGPGTRLTVL.

The CDR3 region has the DNA TGTGCCAGCAGCCCGCCTACTAACACCGGGGAGCTGTTTTTT. Translation gives CASSPPTNTGELFF. The chain links TRBV6-1 to TRBJ2-2; unclear D gene. The CDR3 loop spans 14 amino acids. Trimming shortened V by 6 bases and J by 2 bases, and 10 bases separated the two germline ends. Germline-derived CDR1 and CDR2 are MNHNS and SASEGT.

The rearrangement joins TRBV11-3 to TRBJ2-7, with 9 bases identical to TRBD1. The CDR3 sequence is 16 residues long. Losses at the gene ends were 7 bases for V and 0 bases for J; bases not matched to a gene: 10. Germline assignment: CDR1 SGHNT and CDR2 YENEEA. The CDR3 nucleotides read TGTGCCAGCACTGACAGGGGGGACAGGAGCTCCTACGAGCAGTACGTC. It specifies CASTDRGDRSSYEQYV.

The chain recombines TRBV2 with TRBJ2-5; 10 nucleotides align to TRBD2. Trimming at V came to 1 base and at J to 3 bases, leaving 2 bases not matched to a gene. This CDR3 has 15 residues. CDR1 and CDR2 (germline): SNHLY, FYNNEI. CDR3 DNA sequence: TGTGCCAGCAGTGAAGTTCTAGCGGGAGAAGAGACCCAGTACTTC. It is translated as CASSEVLAGEETQYF. The entire variable domain, with the rest obtained from reference TRBV2 and TRBJ2-5, is as follows: EPEVTQTPSHQVTQMGQEVILRCVPISNHLYFYWYRQILGQKVEFLVSFYNNEISEKSEIFDDQFSVERPDGSNFTLKIRSTKLEDSAMYFCASSEVLAGEETQYFGPGTRLLVL.

V gene TRBV10-1 combines with J gene TRBJ2-2; tentative D call: TRBD1 (6 bases). Trimming took 6 bases from V and 0 from J, leaving 11 bases between them. The CDR3 length is 15 residues. Germline CDR1 is WNHNN and CDR2 is SYGVQD (reference sequence). This CDR3 reads CASRAGTSNTGELFF. DNA for the CDR3: TGCGCCAGCAGGGCCGGGACATCGAACACCGGGGAGCTGTTTTTT.

V gene TRBV12-2 combines with J gene TRBJ2-3; TRBD2, the table's D call, lacks a check against the DNA. TRBV12-2 is termed a pseudogene. This CDR3 comprises 17 residues. The CDR3 spells CASRFRGAGANTDTQYF. The CDR3 region has the DNA TGTGCAAGTCGCTTTCGAGGAGCGGGAGCGAACACAGATACGCAGTATTTT.

The CDR3 spells CASSFEFMNTEAFF. CDR3 nucleotide sequence: TGTGCCAGCAGTTTTGAGTTCATGAACACTGAAGCTTTCTTT. The chain links TRBV12-3 or TRBV12-4 to TRBJ1-1; no clear D. This CDR3 has 14 amino acids. The V gene lost 3 bases and the J gene lost 0 bases, with 8 bases spanning the gap.

The rearrangement joins TRBV29-1 to TRBJ1-1; D is unresolved. CDR3 length: 13 amino acids. CDR1 is SQVTM and CDR2 is ANQGSEA in the germline V gene. The V end was cut by 1 base, the J end by 0 bases, with 6 bases between. CDR3 nucleotide sequence: TGCAGCGTTGAAGGGCGGATGAACACTGAAGCTTTCTTT. This encodes CSVEGRMNTEAFF.

The chain links TRBV4-2 to TRBJ2-1, with D perhaps TRBD2 (5 bases). Germline CDR1 LGHNA, CDR2 YNFKEQ. The CDR3 runs to 13 residues. Trimming took 1 base from V and 16 from J, leaving 17 bases between them. The chain's CDR3 is CASSQVGDSDLFF. The CDR3 region has the DNA TGTGCCAGCAGCCAAGTCGGAGATAGCGATCTCTTCTTC.

V is TRBV13 and J is TRBJ1-1; D call uncertain. V was clipped by 7 bases and J by 0 bases, with 9 bases between them. The CDR3 contains 13 residues. Germline V gene sequence: CDR1 PRHDT, CDR2 FYEKMQ (reference sequence). The CDR3 DNA follows: TGTGCCAGCACCAAAGACATGAACACTGAAGCTTTCTTT. Amino acids: CASTKDMNTEAFF.

The J gene is TRBJ2-1, the V gene TRBV11-3; 9 nucleotides agree with TRBD2. The CDR3 sequence is 13 residues long. Germline CDR1 SGHNT, CDR2 YENEEA. V lost 4 bases to trimming and J lost 6 bases; unmatched junction nucleotides: 1. CDR3: CASSSGLANEQFF. CDR3 DNA sequence: TGTGCCAGCAGCTCGGGACTAGCCAATGAGCAGTTCTTC.

In this sample, this clonotype turned up once. This rearrangement joins TRBV2 to TRBJ2-1; D gene ambiguous. This CDR3 spans 12 amino acids. In germline, CDR1 is SNHLY, CDR2 FYNNEI. Trimming stripped 2 bases from V and 12 bases from J, with 11 bases between. CDR3 sequence reads: CASSESALMQFF. CDR3 sequence (DNA): TGTGCCAGCAGTGAAAGCGCATTGATGCAGTTCTTC.

J is TRBJ1-1 and V is TRBV19; D is possibly TRBD1 (5 bases). Germline-derived CDR1 and CDR2 are LNHDA and SQIVND (reference sequence). The CDR3 extends over 15 amino acids. Trimming shortened V by 7 bases and J by 1 base, and 16 bases separated the two germline ends. DNA for the CDR3: TGTGCCAGTAAGGGGCCAGGGAGTGGGAACACTGAAGCTTTCTTT. Translated: CASKGPGSGNTEAFF.

The chain couples TRBV11-3 to TRBJ2-3; no reliable D call. The ends were cut back, 5 bases at V and 2 bases at J, with 14 bases in the middle. The CDR3 sequence is 15 residues long. Per germline, CDR1 SGHNT and CDR2 YENEEA. The CDR3 region is CASSILWADTDTQYF. As DNA, the CDR3 is TGTGCCAGCAGCATTCTTTGGGCTGACACAGATACGCAGTATTTT.

The V gene is TRBV19, the J gene TRBJ2-5; D is possibly TRBD1 (5 bases). Germline assignment: CDR1 LNHDA and CDR2 SQIVND (reference sequence). This CDR3 spans 13 amino acids. With 5 bases removed from V and 2 bases from J, the gap between germline ends came to 9 bases. CDR3 residues: CASSSRQQETQYF. DNA for the CDR3: TGTGCCAGTAGTTCCCGACAGCAAGAGACCCAGTACTTC.

The chain joins TRBV6-5 to TRBJ1-1; D gene ambiguous. The CDR3 extends over 13 amino acids. Germline CDR1 reads MNHEY; CDR2 reads SVGAGI. V shed 2 bases and J shed 4 bases, with 8 bases lying between them. In nucleotides, the CDR3 is TGTGCCAGCAGTTACCTGGGTGGCACTGAAGCTTTCTTT. This translates into CASSYLGGTEAFF.

This sequence joins TRBV12-3 or TRBV12-4 and TRBJ2-1; weak D call: TRBD1 (5 bases). Trimming pared 5 bases from V and 10 bases from J, leaving 27 bases between. The CDR3 extends over 17 amino acids. The CDR3 nucleotides read TGTGCCAGCAGTACCAAAAAGACAGCAAGCCATCTTGGGGAGCAGTTCTTC. Translation: CASSTKKTASHLGEQFF.

The chain carries TRBV6-5 and TRBJ1-3, with no clear D. The CDR3 extends over 15 amino acids. V was shortened by 4 bases and J by 0 bases, with 10 bases between the two germline ends. Germline V gene data show CDR1 as MNHEY and CDR2 as SVGAGI. DNA of the CDR3: TGTGCCAGCAGTTCTCTTGGGAGCTCTGGAAACACCATATATTTT. It yields the protein CASSSLGSSGNTIYF.

V usage is TRBV10-3 and J usage is TRBJ1-1; no firm D call. The germline gives CDR1 ENHRY, CDR2 SYGVKD. The CDR3 totals 14 residues. V was shortened by 3 bases and J by 4 bases, with 12 bases between the two germline ends. Here the CDR3 DNA reads TGTGCCATCAGTGATCGGAAGGGTTTCACTGAAGCTTTCTTT. This gives the protein CAISDRKGFTEAFF.

The V call is TRBV19, the J call TRBJ1-1, with unresolved D. This CDR3 comprises 15 residues. The germline V gene encodes CDR1 LNHDA and CDR2 SQIVND (reference sequence). Trimming removed 7 bases at V and 4 bases at J, with 19 bases between. This CDR3 reads CASTKDPIGSTEAFF. In nucleotides, the CDR3 is TGTGCCAGTACTAAGGACCCCATTGGGTCCACTGAAGCTTTCTTT.

This chain links TRBV11-3 with TRBJ2-7; 7 bases line up with TRBD1. CDR1 is SGHNT and CDR2 is YENEEA in the germline V gene. The CDR3 sequence is 13 residues long. V trimming: 5 bases; J trimming: 6 bases; junction bases outside the gene matches: 7. In DNA, the CDR3 is TGTGCCAGCAGCATACTGACAGGGCGCGAGCAGTACTTC. Translation: CASSILTGREQYF.

The CDR3 is CASSFRQGASYEQYF. CDR3 in DNA: TGTGCCAGCAGTTTTCGACAGGGCGCCTCCTACGAGCAGTACTTC. The chain carries TRBV28 and TRBJ2-7, with TRBD1 matching 7 bases. V shed 3 bases, J shed 0 bases, and the junction held 5 bases outside the gene matches. CDR1 MDHEN and CDR2 SYDVKM come from the germline V gene. The CDR3 runs to 15 residues.

The V gene is TRBV5-5, the J gene TRBJ2-1; 13 bases match TRBD2. The CDR3 covers 15 residues. CDR1 SGHKS and CDR2 YYEKEE come from the germline V gene (reference sequence). V dropped 2 bases and J dropped 7; count of bases not matched to a gene: 3. DNA for the CDR3: TGTGCCAGCAGCTTAAAGGGACTAGCGGGGAATGAGCAGTTCTTC. It encodes CASSLKGLAGNEQFF.